This entry lists 26 T cell receptor beta chains sequenced from one sample in a study of T cells in Graves' hyperthyroidism and ophthalmopathy. TCR beta CDR3 regions were amplified from RNA. In the first-round RT-PCR of the TCR CDR3, the HTBI primer set was used. TCRdb fed the multiplex PCR reads into MiXCR, producing one record per CDR3 protein. Altogether over 450,000 distinct CDR3 sequences are present, roughly 18% being singletons, with the ten largest covering around 17%. What was sequenced was blood. The receptors derive from a young woman with Graves' ophthalmopathy.

This clonotype was seen at least ten times. The V and J genes are TRBV3-1 and TRBJ2-7; the match to TRBD2 covers 8 bases. CDR1 is LGHDT, CDR2 YNNKEL, per germline (reference sequence). V lost 0 bases and J lost 4; bases outside the gene matches: 5. CDR3 size: 15 residues. The CDR3 DNA reads TGTGCCAGCAGCCAAGATCGGGAGGGCCTGTACGAGCAGTACTTC. Translating gives CASSQDREGLYEQYF.

This clonotype appeared a few times. The rearrangement joins TRBV27 to TRBJ2-2, with 9 positions matching TRBD2. Trimming cost V 5 bases and J 3 bases; bases outside gene matches: 10. The germline gives CDR1 MNHEY, CDR2 SMNVEV (reference sequence). This CDR3 contains 17 residues. CDR3 sequence (DNA): TGTGCCAGCAGTAGGACTAGCGAGGTTATGGACACCGGGGAGCTGTTTTTT. This encodes CASSRTSEVMDTGELFF.

This clonotype was recorded many times. The CDR3 region is CASSLETDTQYF. The CDR3 nucleotides are TGTGCCAGCAGCTTGGAGACAGATACGCAGTATTTT. The chain couples TRBV5-6 to TRBJ2-3; no clear D. Germline CDR1 reads SGHDT; CDR2 reads YYEEEE. V shed 0 bases and J shed 3 bases, with 2 bases lying between them. The CDR3 is 12 amino acids.

This clonotype was observed a handful of times. The J gene is TRBJ1-2, the V gene TRBV3-1; D is unclear. This CDR3 has 14 residues. Germline V gene data show CDR1 as LGHDT and CDR2 as YNNKEL (reference sequence). The V end lost 0 bases, the J end lost 3 bases, and 8 bases lay between the germline ends. CDR3 bases: TGTGCCAGCAGCCAAGATATGCGGGACTATGGCTACACCTTC. Its translation: CASSQDMRDYGYTF.

The sample holds a few counts of this clonotype. The rearrangement links TRBV27 to TRBJ2-1, with D perhaps matching TRBD2 (5 bases). Germline CDR1 MNHEY, CDR2 SMNVEV (reference sequence). V lost 3 bases and J lost 5, with 8 bases in between. CDR3 length equals 13 residues. The CDR3 nucleotides read TGTGCCAGCAGTTTTTTGAGGGACAATGAGCAGTTCTTC. This encodes CASSFLRDNEQFF.

Many counts were recorded for this clonotype. The chain couples TRBV9 to TRBJ2-3; no clear D. CDR1 and CDR2 (germline): SGDLS, YYNGEE. V was trimmed by 1 base and J by 2 bases, leaving 8 bases between them. The CDR3 has 14 residues. CDR3 sequence reads: CASSVRDDTDTQYF. CDR3 nucleotide sequence: TGTGCCAGCAGCGTAAGAGACGACACAGATACGCAGTATTTT.

The V and J genes are TRBV6-1 and TRBJ2-2, with 8 bases lining up with TRBD2. This CDR3 spans 17 amino acids. Looked up from germline, CDR1 is MNHNS and CDR2 is SASEGT. Trimming took 5 bases from V and 5 from J; bases not matched to a gene: 13. The CDR3 nucleotides are TGTGCCAGCAGTACCTCCAGCGGGAGTTTATATACCGGGGAGCTGTTTTTT. It specifies CASSTSSGSLYTGELFF.

This clonotype turned up a few times. This chain uses TRBV29-1 with TRBJ2-6; 8 positions agree with TRBD1. The length of the CDR3 is 15 residues. After removal of 5 bases from V and 3 bases from J, the junction contained 6 bases not matched to a gene. Germline loops: CDR1 SQVTM, CDR2 ANQGSEA. CDR3 sequence: CSVYQGAHGANVLTF. CDR3 DNA sequence: TGCAGCGTTTACCAGGGGGCCCATGGGGCCAACGTCCTGACTTTC.

CDR3 amino acids: CASMGREAGELFF. The CDR3 nucleotides read TGTGCCAGCATGGGCCGCGAAGCCGGGGAGCTGTTTTTT. V and J are TRBV6-1 and TRBJ2-2; no definite D call. Germline assignment: CDR1 MNHNS and CDR2 SASEGT. V dropped 7 bases and J dropped 6 bases, with 12 bases sitting between them. This CDR3 spans 13 amino acids.

The chain has TRBV10-2 and TRBJ2-7; D is perhaps TRBD1 or TRBD2 (5 bases each). This CDR3 contains 14 residues. Trimming took off 4 bases at V and 0 bases at J, with 10 bases between the two ends. Germline V lookup: CDR1 WSHSY, CDR2 SAAADI. The CDR3 sequence is CASSGAGSSYEQYF. Here the CDR3 DNA reads TGCGCCAGCAGTGGTGCAGGGAGCTCCTACGAGCAGTACTTC.

This clonotype was picked up a small number of times. V is TRBV6-2 or TRBV6-3 and J is TRBJ2-1; 13 bases fit TRBD2. The CDR3 consists of 17 residues. V shed 5 bases and J 3 bases; nucleotides not matched to a gene: 7. Germline CDR1 is MNHEY and CDR2 is SVGEGT. The CDR3 sequence is CASSTTRTSGSYNEQFF. CDR3 nucleotide sequence: TGTGCCAGCAGTACTACCCGGACTAGCGGGAGCTACAATGAGCAGTTCTTC.

This clonotype came up many times. CDR3 region: CASTLDRGLNTEAFF. The CDR3 region has the DNA TGTGCCAGCACCTTGGACAGGGGGCTGAACACTGAAGCTTTCTTT. This chain connects TRBV12-3 or TRBV12-4 to TRBJ1-1; 11 bases map to TRBD1. V shed 7 bases and J 0 bases; nucleotides not matched to a gene: 4. The CDR3 runs to 15 residues.

This clonotype was seen at least ten times. This chain connects TRBV20-1 to TRBJ2-1; D remains ambiguous. The CDR3 is 15 amino acids. Germline V gives CDR1 DFQATT, CDR2 SNEGSKA (reference sequence). V gave up 3 bases and J gave up 4 bases, with 16 bases separating them. CDR3 residues: CSARAFSPLYNEQFF. CDR3 in DNA: TGCAGTGCTAGGGCGTTCTCACCTCTTTACAATGAGCAGTTCTTC.

This clonotype was seen a few times. The gene calls are TRBV4-1 and TRBJ1-5; unclear D gene. The CDR3 covers 13 residues. CDR1 and CDR2 (germline): MGHRA, YSYEKL. With 4 bases removed from V and 7 bases from J, the gap between germline ends came to 11 bases. The CDR3 here is CASSPSGAQPQHF. The CDR3, as DNA: TGCGCCAGCAGCCCCTCGGGAGCCCAGCCCCAGCATTTT.

This clonotype occurred a few times. This may come from a read error, since a much larger clone is one base off. J is TRBJ2-7 and V is TRBV7-2; 11 nucleotides agree with TRBD1. In germline, CDR1 is SGHTA, CDR2 FQGNSA. With V trimmed by 5 bases and J by 7 bases, 7 bases remained unmatched. This CDR3 spans 14 amino acids. CDR3 in DNA: TGTGCCAGCAGCATAGGACAGGGGGCGCGGGAGCAGTACTTC. Translation: CASSIGQGAREQYF.

This clonotype showed up many times. The chain's CDR3 is CASSLEGGGISEQYF. CDR3 coding DNA: TGTGCCAGCAGCTTAGAGGGAGGGGGGATCTCCGAGCAGTACTTC. The V and J genes are TRBV7-3 and TRBJ2-7; possible D gene TRBD2, 7 bases. CDR1 is SGHTA, CDR2 FQGTGA, per germline. The CDR3 runs 15 residues. Trimming cost V 2 bases and J 6 bases, with 17 bases left between them.

In this sample, this clonotype turned up a few times. The chain employs TRBV9 and TRBJ1-2; TRBD1 is a possible D gene (6 bases). Between the trimmed V and J ends, which lost 3 bases and 4 bases, there was a span of 10 bases. The CDR3 runs to 13 residues. Germline CDR1 is SGDLS and CDR2 is YYNGEE. CDR3 DNA: TGTGCCAGCAGCGCCCCAGGGGCCTATGGCTACACCTTC. Translation gives CASSAPGAYGYTF.

This clonotype was detected ten times or more. The chain links TRBV20-1 to TRBJ1-1; D perhaps matches TRBD1 (5 bases). Germline V gene sequence: CDR1 DFQATT, CDR2 SNEGSKA (reference sequence). V was cut by 0 bases and J by 0 bases, with 8 bases left in between. This CDR3 spans 14 amino acids. The CDR3 loop is CSAREDSLNTEAFF. The CDR3 region has the DNA TGCAGTGCTAGAGAAGACAGTCTGAACACTGAAGCTTTCTTT.

This clonotype was picked up many times. This chain uses TRBV28 with TRBJ1-6, with unresolved D. The CDR3 totals 16 residues. V lost 5 bases and J 0 bases, leaving 11 bases between the germline ends. Per germline, CDR1 MDHEN and CDR2 SYDVKM. CDR3 in DNA: TGTGCCAGCAGTCCTGTCGGGAGCTCCTATAATTCACCCCTCCACTTT. Its translation: CASSPVGSSYNSPLHF. Combining the CDR3 with reference TRBV28 and TRBJ1-6 gives the whole variable domain DVKVTQSSRYLVKRTGEKVFLECVQDMDHENMFWYRQDPGLGLRLIYFSYDVKMKEKGDIPEGYSVSREKKERFSLILESASTNQTSMYLCASSPVGSSYNSPLHFGNGTRLTVT.

About this clonotype itself: Just one base apart from a much larger clone, this may be a read error. The rearrangement links TRBV6-1 to TRBJ2-6; D might be TRBD2 (6 bases). This CDR3 has 15 residues. Germline CDR1 and CDR2: MNHNS and SASEGT. CDR3 sequence reads: CASSEDYSGANVPTF. In nucleotides, the CDR3 is TGTGCCAGCAGTGAGGACTACTCCGGGGCCAACGTCCCGACTTTC.

This clonotype was observed a few times. CDR3 sequence reads: CAWSWTGYNSPLHF. CDR3 in DNA: TGTGCCTGGAGTTGGACAGGGTATAATTCACCCCTCCACTTT. The genes are TRBV30 and TRBJ1-6; 8 bases are a match to TRBD1. This CDR3 is built from 14 residues. V lost 2 bases, J lost 4 bases, and 1 base stayed unmatched. CDR1 and CDR2 from the germline V gene are GTSNPN and SVGIG (reference sequence).

This clonotype has at least ten counts. The chain recombines TRBV30 with TRBJ1-1; D perhaps matches TRBD1 (5 bases). Deletions cut 0 bases from V and 4 bases from J, with 15 bases between. The CDR3 spans 15 residues. Per the germline V gene, CDR1 is GTSNPN and CDR2 is SVGIG (reference sequence). The chain's CDR3 is CAWSVLPGRSTEAFF. The DNA of the CDR3 is TGTGCCTGGAGTGTACTGCCAGGGAGGAGCACTGAAGCTTTCTTT.

This clonotype occurred a few times. J is TRBJ2-1 and V is TRBV6-6; weak D call: TRBD1 (5 bases). The CDR3 sequence is 13 residues long. Trimming shortened V by 2 bases and J by 8 bases, and 10 bases separated the two germline ends. The V gene's germline CDR1 is MNHNY and CDR2 SVGAGI (reference sequence). The CDR3 spells CASSYPGNDEQFF. CDR3 nucleotides: TGTGCCAGCAGTTACCCAGGGAACGATGAGCAGTTCTTC.

The table lists this clonotype with a count of one. V usage is TRBV20-1 and J usage is TRBJ1-6; 9 bases match TRBD1. Germline V lookup: CDR1 DFQATT, CDR2 SNEGSKA (reference sequence). The V and J ends lost 1 base and 7 bases, in that order; junction bases with no gene match: 2. The CDR3 spans 14 residues. In nucleotides, the CDR3 is TGCAGTGCTAGAGGTGGGACAGGGAATTCACCCCTCCACTTT. Amino acids: CSARGGTGNSPLHF.

This clonotype came up many times. The CDR3 is CASSDDSQDYGYTF. CDR3 DNA sequence: TGCGCCAGCAGTGACGACAGCCAAGACTATGGCTACACCTTC. This sequence joins TRBV5-1 and TRBJ1-2; D is possibly TRBD1 (5 bases). The CDR3 is 14 amino acids. Trimming stripped 5 bases from V and 3 bases from J, with 14 bases between. The germline V gene has CDR1 SGHRS and CDR2 YFSETQ.

This clonotype was counted at least ten times. The J gene is TRBJ1-1, the V gene TRBV6-2 or TRBV6-3; tentatively, D is TRBD1 (5 bases). The germline V gene has CDR1 MNHEY and CDR2 SVGEGT. Trimming removed 6 bases at V and 1 base at J, with 18 bases between. CDR3 length equals 16 residues. The CDR3 region has the DNA TGTGCCAGCAGGCAACGGGGGGAGGGAAAGAACACTGAAGCTTTCTTT. This translates into CASRQRGEGKNTEAFF.